Listed below are T cell receptor beta chains from one sample, sequenced in a study of blood T cell repertoires in COVID-19. Profiled with immunoSEQ multiplex PCR; TCRdb holds only in-frame clones, not every one. The sample has about 190,000 clones; more than 80% are singletons. What was sequenced was peripheral blood. The receptors were gathered from a man over 45 with acute or convalescent COVID-19. Both conserved end residues are part of each CDR3. The D gene is left open where the match is weak.

cdr3_length	d_call	v_call	j_call	cdr3_aa	cdr3_nt
14	TRBD1	TRBV19	TRBJ1-6	CASSVKGARSPLHF	TGTGCCAGTAGTGTAAAGGGGGCGCGTTCACCCCTCCACTTT
16	TRBD1	TRBV4-1	TRBJ1-5	CASSQAAAGGGQPQHF	TGCGCCAGCAGCCAAGCAGCGGCAGGGGGCGGGCAGCCCCAGCATTTT
13	TRBD1	TRBV10-3	TRBJ2-7	CAISQDRNSEQYF	TGTGCCATCAGTCAGGACAGGAACAGCGAGCAGTACTTC
13	NA	TRBV6-2/TRBV6-3	TRBJ1-1	CASSSRVGTEAFF	TGTGCCAGCAGTTCCAGGGTGGGCACTGAAGCTTTCTTT
15	NA	TRBV2	TRBJ2-3	CASRGVAGLTDTQYF	TGTGCCAGCAGGGGGGTGGCGGGGCTCACAGATACGCAGTATTTT
14	TRBD1	TRBV18	TRBJ1-1	CASSTGQGDTEAFF	TGTGCCAGCTCAACTGGACAGGGGGACACTGAAGCTTTCTTT
16	NA	TRBV5-4	TRBJ2-5	CASSSKVASAEETQYF	TGTGCCAGCAGCTCTAAGGTGGCTAGCGCCGAAGAGACCCAGTACTTC
14	NA	TRBV6-5	TRBJ1-2	CASSYRTDTRGYTF	TGTGCCAGCAGTTACCGTACCGATACGAGGGGCTACACCTTC
16	TRBD1	TRBV6-1	TRBJ1-5	CASSGQGSISNQPQHF	TGTGCCAGCAGTGGACAGGGGAGCATCAGCAATCAGCCCCAGCATTTT
13	NA	TRBV10-2	TRBJ2-5	CASTRQVQETQYF	TGCGCCAGCACCCGACAGGTCCAAGAGACCCAGTACTTC
17	TRBD2	TRBV14	TRBJ2-3	CASSQDQRGYRRDTQYF	TGTGCCAGCAGCCAAGATCAGCGGGGGTACCGTCGAGATACGCAGTATTTT
12	NA	TRBV18	TRBJ2-1	CASSRDQNEQFF	TGTGCCAGCTCGCGGGATCAAAATGAGCAGTTCTTC
16	TRBD1	TRBV19	TRBJ1-6	CASSSYRGSRNSPLHF	TGTGCCAGTAGCTCCTACAGGGGAAGTAGGAATTCACCCCTCCACTTT
15	TRBD2	TRBV27	TRBJ2-3	CASMFRRGATDTQYF	TGTGCCAGCATGTTCAGGCGGGGGGCCACAGATACGCAGTATTTT
19	TRBD1	TRBV10-3	TRBJ2-7	CAISEAKRSGTGSSYEQYF	TGTGCCATCAGTGAGGCAAAAAGATCCGGGACAGGTAGCTCCTACGAGCAGTACTTC
12	NA	TRBV6-5	TRBJ2-1	CASKGGGNEQFF	TGTGCCAGCAAGGGGGGGGGCAATGAGCAGTTCTTC